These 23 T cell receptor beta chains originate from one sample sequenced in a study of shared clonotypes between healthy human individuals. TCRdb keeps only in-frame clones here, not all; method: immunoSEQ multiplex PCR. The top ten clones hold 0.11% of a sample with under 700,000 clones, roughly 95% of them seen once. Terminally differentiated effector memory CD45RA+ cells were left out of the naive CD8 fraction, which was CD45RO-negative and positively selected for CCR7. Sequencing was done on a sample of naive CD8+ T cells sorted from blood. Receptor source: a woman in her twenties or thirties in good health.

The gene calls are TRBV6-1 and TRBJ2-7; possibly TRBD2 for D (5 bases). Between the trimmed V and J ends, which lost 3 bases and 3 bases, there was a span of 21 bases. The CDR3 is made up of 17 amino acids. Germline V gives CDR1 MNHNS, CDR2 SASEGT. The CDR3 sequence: CASSDELYREVRYEQYF. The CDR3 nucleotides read TGTGCCAGCAGTGATGAGCTCTACCGGGAAGTTCGCTACGAGCAGTACTTC.

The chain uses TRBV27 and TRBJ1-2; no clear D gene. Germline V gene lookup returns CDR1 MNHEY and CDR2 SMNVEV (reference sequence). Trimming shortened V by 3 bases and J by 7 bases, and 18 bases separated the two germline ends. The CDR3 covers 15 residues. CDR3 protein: CASSFREQRVGGYTF. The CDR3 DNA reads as TGTGCCAGCAGTTTCCGTGAACAGCGGGTCGGTGGCTACACCTTC.

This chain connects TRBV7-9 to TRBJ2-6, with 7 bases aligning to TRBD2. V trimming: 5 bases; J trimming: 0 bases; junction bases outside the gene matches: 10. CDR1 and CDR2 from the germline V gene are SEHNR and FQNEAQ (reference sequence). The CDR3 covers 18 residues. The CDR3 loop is CASSSLWGGSSGANVLTF. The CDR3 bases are TGTGCCAGCAGCAGCCTATGGGGAGGGAGCTCTGGGGCCAACGTCCTGACTTTC.

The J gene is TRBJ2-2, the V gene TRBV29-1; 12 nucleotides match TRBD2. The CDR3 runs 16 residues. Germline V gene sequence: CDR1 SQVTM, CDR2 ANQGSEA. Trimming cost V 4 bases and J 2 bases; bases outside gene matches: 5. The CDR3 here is CSVGLAGGPNTGELFF. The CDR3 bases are TGCAGCGTTGGCCTAGCGGGAGGGCCAAACACCGGGGAGCTGTTTTTT.

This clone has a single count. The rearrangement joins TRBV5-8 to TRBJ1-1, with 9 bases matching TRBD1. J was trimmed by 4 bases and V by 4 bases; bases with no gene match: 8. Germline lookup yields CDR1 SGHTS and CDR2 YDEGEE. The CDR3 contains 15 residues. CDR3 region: CASSTTGQGGTEAFF. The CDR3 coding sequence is TGTGCCAGCAGCACAACGGGACAGGGCGGCACTGAAGCTTTCTTT.

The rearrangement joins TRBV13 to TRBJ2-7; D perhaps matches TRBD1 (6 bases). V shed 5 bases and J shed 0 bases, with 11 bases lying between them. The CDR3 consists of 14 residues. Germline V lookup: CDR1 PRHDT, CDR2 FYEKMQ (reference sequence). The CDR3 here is CASSPQGSSYEQYF. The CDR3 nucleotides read TGTGCCAGCAGCCCCCAGGGGAGCTCCTACGAGCAGTACTTC.

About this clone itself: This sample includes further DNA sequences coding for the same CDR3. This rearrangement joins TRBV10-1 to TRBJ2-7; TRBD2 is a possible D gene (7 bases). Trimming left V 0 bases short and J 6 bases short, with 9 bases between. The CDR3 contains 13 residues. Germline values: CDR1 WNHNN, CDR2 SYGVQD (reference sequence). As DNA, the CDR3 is TGCGCCAGCAGTGAGTCTGGGGGGGCCGAGCAGTACTTC. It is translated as CASSESGGAEQYF.

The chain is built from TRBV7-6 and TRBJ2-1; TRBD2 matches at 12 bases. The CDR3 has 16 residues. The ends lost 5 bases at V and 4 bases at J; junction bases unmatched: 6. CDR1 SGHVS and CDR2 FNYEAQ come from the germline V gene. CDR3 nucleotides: TGTGCCAGCAGCCCCCTAGCGGGAGGGGATTACAATGAGCAGTTCTTC. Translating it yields CASSPLAGGDYNEQFF. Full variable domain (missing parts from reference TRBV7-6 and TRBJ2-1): GAGVSQSPRYKVTKRGQDVALRCDPISGHVSLYWYRQALGQGPEFLTYFNYEAQQDKSGLPNDRFSAERPEGSISTLTIQRTEQRDSAMYRCASSPLAGGDYNEQFFGPGTRLTVL.

The CDR3 DNA is TGTGCCAGCAGTTCAAAGACTAGCGTCCCCTACAATGAGCAGTTCTTC. Encoded protein: CASSSKTSVPYNEQFF. V usage is TRBV28 and J usage is TRBJ2-1, with TRBD2 matching over 8 bases. CDR1 is MDHEN and CDR2 is SYDVKM in the germline V gene. This CDR3 region has 16 residues. V shed 4 bases, J shed 2 bases, and the junction held 7 bases outside the gene matches.

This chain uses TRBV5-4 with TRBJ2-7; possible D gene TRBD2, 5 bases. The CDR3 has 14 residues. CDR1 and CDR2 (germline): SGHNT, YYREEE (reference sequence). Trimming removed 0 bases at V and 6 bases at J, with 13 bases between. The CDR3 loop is CASSLVAEAGEQYF. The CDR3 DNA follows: TGTGCCAGCAGCTTGGTGGCAGAGGCGGGCGAGCAGTACTTC.

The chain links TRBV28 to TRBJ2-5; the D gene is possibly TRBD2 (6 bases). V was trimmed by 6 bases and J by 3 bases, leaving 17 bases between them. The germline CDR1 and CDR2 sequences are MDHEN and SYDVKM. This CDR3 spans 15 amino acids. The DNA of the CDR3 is TGTGCCAGCAGAACAGGAGGGAGAAGAAAAGAGACCCAGTACTTC. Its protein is CASRTGGRRKETQYF. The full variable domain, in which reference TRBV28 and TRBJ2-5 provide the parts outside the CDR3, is DVKVTQSSRYLVKRTGEKVFLECVQDMDHENMFWYRQDPGLGLRLIYFSYDVKMKEKGDIPEGYSVSREKKERFSLILESASTNQTSMYLCASRTGGRRKETQYFGPGTRLLVL.

Here the CDR3 DNA reads TGCGCCAGCAGCCTCGACGGCGGAACCTACGAGCAGTACTTC. Its protein is CASSLDGGTYEQYF. The chain couples TRBV4-1 to TRBJ2-7; D is ambiguous. The germline V and J ends were trimmed by 4 bases and 2 bases, with 12 bases remaining between them. Germline CDR1 reads MGHRA; CDR2 reads YSYEKL. The CDR3 contains 14 residues.

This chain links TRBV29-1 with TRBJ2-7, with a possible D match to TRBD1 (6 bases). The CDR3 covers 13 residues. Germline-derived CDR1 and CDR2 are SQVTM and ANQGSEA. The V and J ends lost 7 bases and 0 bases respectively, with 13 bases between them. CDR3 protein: CSAEGENSYEQYF. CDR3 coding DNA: TGCAGCGCTGAGGGGGAAAACTCCTACGAGCAGTACTTC.

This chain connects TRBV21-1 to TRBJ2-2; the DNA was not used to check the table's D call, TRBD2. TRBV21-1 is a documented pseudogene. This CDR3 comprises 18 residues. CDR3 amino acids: CASSTRTSGSIYTGELFF. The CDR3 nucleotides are TGTGCCAGCAGCACCAGGACTAGCGGGAGTATCTACACCGGGGAGCTGTTTTTT.

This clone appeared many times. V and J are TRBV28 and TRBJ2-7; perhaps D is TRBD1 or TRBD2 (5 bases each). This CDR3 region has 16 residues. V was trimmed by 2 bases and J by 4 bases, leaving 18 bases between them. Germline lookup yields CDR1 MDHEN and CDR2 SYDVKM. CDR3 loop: CASSLTGTSGRYEQYF. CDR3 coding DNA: TGTGCCAGCAGTTTAACGGGGACCTCAGGGAGATACGAGCAGTACTTC.

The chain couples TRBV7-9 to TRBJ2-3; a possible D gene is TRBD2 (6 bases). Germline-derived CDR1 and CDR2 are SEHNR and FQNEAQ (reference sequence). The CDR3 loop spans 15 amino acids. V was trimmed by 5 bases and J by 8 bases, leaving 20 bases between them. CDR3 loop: CASSPIGGSWGTQYF. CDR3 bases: TGTGCCAGCAGCCCGATTGGAGGGTCCTGGGGTACGCAGTATTTT.

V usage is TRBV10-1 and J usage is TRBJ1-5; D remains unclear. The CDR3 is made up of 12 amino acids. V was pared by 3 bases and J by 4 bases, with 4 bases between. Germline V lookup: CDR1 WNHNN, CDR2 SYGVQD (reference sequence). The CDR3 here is CASSDPNQPQHF. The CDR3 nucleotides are TGCGCCAGCAGTGACCCGAATCAGCCCCAGCATTTT.

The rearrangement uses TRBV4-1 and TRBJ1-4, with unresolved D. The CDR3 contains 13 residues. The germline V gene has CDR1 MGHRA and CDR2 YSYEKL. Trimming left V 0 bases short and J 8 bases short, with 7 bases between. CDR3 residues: CASSQEAEEKLFF. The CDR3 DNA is TGCGCCAGCAGCCAAGAGGCGGAAGAAAAACTGTTTTTT.

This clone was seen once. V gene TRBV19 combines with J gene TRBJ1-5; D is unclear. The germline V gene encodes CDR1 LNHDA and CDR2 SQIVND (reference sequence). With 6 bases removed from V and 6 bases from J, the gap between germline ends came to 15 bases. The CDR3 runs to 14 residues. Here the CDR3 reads CASREGLSGQPQHF. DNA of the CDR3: TGTGCCAGTAGGGAAGGACTTTCGGGTCAGCCCCAGCATTTT.

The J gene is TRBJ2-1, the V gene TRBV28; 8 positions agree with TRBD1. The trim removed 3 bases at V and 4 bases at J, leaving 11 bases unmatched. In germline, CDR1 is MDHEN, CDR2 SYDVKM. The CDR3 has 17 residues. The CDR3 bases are TGTGCCAGCAGTTTGGACTTCCGGGACAGGCGGTACAATGAGCAGTTCTTC. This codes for CASSLDFRDRRYNEQFF. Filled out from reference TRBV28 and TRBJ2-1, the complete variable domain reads DVKVTQSSRYLVKRTGEKVFLECVQDMDHENMFWYRQDPGLGLRLIYFSYDVKMKEKGDIPEGYSVSREKKERFSLILESASTNQTSMYLCASSLDFRDRRYNEQFFGPGTRLTVL.

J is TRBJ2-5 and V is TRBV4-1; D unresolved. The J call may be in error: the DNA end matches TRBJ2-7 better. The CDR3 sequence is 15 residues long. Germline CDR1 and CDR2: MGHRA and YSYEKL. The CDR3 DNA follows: TGCGCCAGCAGCCAAGAAACATCAGACTCCTACGAGCAGTACTTC. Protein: CASSQETSDSYEQYF.

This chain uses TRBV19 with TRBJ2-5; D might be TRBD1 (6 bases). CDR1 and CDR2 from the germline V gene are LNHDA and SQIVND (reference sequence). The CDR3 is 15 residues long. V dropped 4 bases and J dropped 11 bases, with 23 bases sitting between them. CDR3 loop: CASSTGDTSYLEQYF. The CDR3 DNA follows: TGTGCCAGTAGTACCGGGGACACAAGCTACTTGGAGCAGTACTTC.

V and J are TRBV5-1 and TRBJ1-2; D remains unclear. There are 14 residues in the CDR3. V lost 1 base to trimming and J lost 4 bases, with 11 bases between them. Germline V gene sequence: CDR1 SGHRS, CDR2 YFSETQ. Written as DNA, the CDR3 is TGCGCCAGCAGCTTGTCTGGTTCCGGCTATGGCTACACCTTC. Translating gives CASSLSGSGYGYTF.